A selection of T cell receptor beta chains follows, all from one sample in a study of shared clonotypes between healthy human individuals. Method: immunoSEQ multiplex PCR; TCRdb's copy keeps in-frame clones and lacks some. The table has hundreds of thousands of clones, roughly 83% seen once. The sample taken for sequencing was PBMCs. The receptors originated from a woman between 35 and 50 years old in good health. Some clones in this sample may be carry-over from other donors' samples. CDR3s include the opening cysteine and the closing phenylalanine or tryptophan. A D gene is named only where the DNA matches it firmly. Only part of the rows carry a size: once, few, many, or a class if the clone is expanded.

cdr3_aa: CASSPYPGRGNGYTF; cdr3_nt: TGTGCCAGCAGTCCCTACCCCGGCAGGGGGAATGGCTACACCTTC; clone_size: -; j_call: TRBJ1-2; d_call: TRBD1; v_call: TRBV28
cdr3_aa: CASSVDGLNYEQYF; cdr3_nt: TGTGCCAGCAGCGTAGACGGCTTGAACTACGAGCAGTACTTC; clone_size: -; j_call: TRBJ2-7; d_call: -; v_call: TRBV9
cdr3_aa: CASSRQGGVVYTEAFF; cdr3_nt: TGTGCCAGCAGCCGACAGGGTGGCGTTGTGTACACTGAAGCTTTCTTT; clone_size: few; j_call: TRBJ1-1; d_call: TRBD1; v_call: TRBV5-6
cdr3_aa: CASRADRANTEAFF; cdr3_nt: TGTGCCAGCAGAGCGGACAGAGCGAACACTGAAGCTTTCTTT; clone_size: few; j_call: TRBJ1-1; d_call: -; v_call: TRBV2
cdr3_aa: CASSRDSNEKLFF; cdr3_nt: TGTGCCAGCAGCCGGGACTCTAATGAAAAACTGTTTTTT; clone_size: few; j_call: TRBJ1-4; d_call: -; v_call: TRBV7-6
cdr3_aa: CAISGTGGGYEQYF; cdr3_nt: TGTGCCATCTCCGGGACAGGGGGCGGTTACGAGCAGTACTTC; clone_size: once; j_call: TRBJ2-7; d_call: TRBD1; v_call: TRBV5-4
cdr3_aa: CASSQWNLKGIRATYEQYF; cdr3_nt: TGCGCCAGCAGCCAATGGAACCTCAAAGGGATACGGGCCACCTACGAGCAGTACTTC; clone_size: -; j_call: TRBJ2-7; d_call: -; v_call: TRBV4-1
cdr3_aa: CASSARTSGYEQYF; cdr3_nt: TGTGCCAGCAGTGCCCGGACTAGCGGCTACGAGCAGTACTTC; clone_size: once; j_call: TRBJ2-7; d_call: TRBD2; v_call: TRBV6-1
cdr3_aa: CASSLLAGDTGELFF; cdr3_nt: TGTGCCAGCAGCTTACTAGCGGGAGACACCGGGGAGCTGTTTTTT; clone_size: -; j_call: TRBJ2-2; d_call: TRBD2; v_call: TRBV7-2
cdr3_aa: CASARGSGTDTQYF; cdr3_nt: TGTGCCAGCGCTAGGGGATCAGGGACAGATACGCAGTATTTT; clone_size: few; j_call: TRBJ2-3; d_call: -; v_call: TRBV6-5
cdr3_aa: CASGGEGAGSGELFF; cdr3_nt: TGTGCCAGCGGCGGGGAGGGGGCAGGTTCCGGGGAGCTGTTTTTT; clone_size: -; j_call: TRBJ2-2; d_call: -; v_call: TRBV6-6
cdr3_aa: CAINGPMNTEAFF; cdr3_nt: TGTGCCATCAATGGTCCCATGAACACTGAAGCTTTCTTT; clone_size: few; j_call: TRBJ1-1; d_call: -; v_call: TRBV10-3
cdr3_aa: CATSRQQGEGNTIYF; cdr3_nt: TGTGCCACCAGCAGGCAACAGGGGGAAGGAAACACCATATATTTT; clone_size: -; j_call: TRBJ1-3; d_call: TRBD1; v_call: TRBV15
cdr3_aa: CASSPGLGSETQYF; cdr3_nt: TGCGCCAGCAGCCCTGGACTAGGATCGGAGACCCAGTACTTC; clone_size: -; j_call: TRBJ2-5; d_call: TRBD2; v_call: TRBV5-1
cdr3_aa: CAATPGGRFSGANVLTF; cdr3_nt: TGTGCCGCCACACCCGGGGGGCGCTTCTCCGGGGCCAACGTCCTGACTTTC; clone_size: -; j_call: TRBJ2-6; d_call: -; v_call: TRBV7-9
cdr3_aa: CASSLETIGTEAFF; cdr3_nt: TGCGCCAGCAGCTTGGAGACAATCGGCACTGAAGCTTTCTTT; clone_size: -; j_call: TRBJ1-1; d_call: -; v_call: TRBV5-1
cdr3_aa: CASIGGTGVGRNTEAFF; cdr3_nt: TGTGCCAGCATTGGCGGGACAGGGGTTGGTAGAAACACTGAAGCTTTCTTT; clone_size: once; j_call: TRBJ1-1; d_call: TRBD1; v_call: TRBV27
cdr3_aa: CASSFQGATEAFF; cdr3_nt: TGTGCCAGCAGCTTTCAGGGGGCTACTGAAGCTTTCTTT; clone_size: once; j_call: TRBJ1-1; d_call: TRBD1; v_call: TRBV7-2
cdr3_aa: CASSPSGLAVYNEQFF; cdr3_nt: TGTGCCAGCAGCCCGTCTGGGCTAGCGGTTTACAATGAGCAGTTCTTC; clone_size: -; j_call: TRBJ2-1; d_call: TRBD2; v_call: TRBV9
cdr3_aa: CSVEDRVDEQFF; cdr3_nt: TGCAGCGTTGAAGACAGGGTGGATGAGCAGTTCTTC; clone_size: -; j_call: TRBJ2-1; d_call: -; v_call: TRBV29-1
cdr3_aa: CASSPSSGTYNEQFF; cdr3_nt: TGTGCCAGCAGCCCCTCTAGCGGGACCTACAATGAGCAGTTCTTC; clone_size: -; j_call: TRBJ2-1; d_call: TRBD2; v_call: TRBV7-8
cdr3_aa: CASSRMGQDLYEQYF; cdr3_nt: TGTGCCAGCAGTCGTATGGGACAGGACCTTTACGAGCAGTACTTC; clone_size: -; j_call: TRBJ2-7; d_call: TRBD1; v_call: TRBV9
cdr3_aa: CASSSGTSKDSPLHF; cdr3_nt: TGTGCCAGCAGCTCCGGGACAAGTAAAGATTCACCCCTCCACTTT; clone_size: -; j_call: TRBJ1-6; d_call: -; v_call: TRBV11-3
cdr3_aa: CASSPSGRSTDTQYF; cdr3_nt: TGCGCCAGCAGCCCGAGCGGAAGAAGCACAGATACGCAGTATTTT; clone_size: -; j_call: TRBJ2-3; d_call: -; v_call: TRBV5-1
cdr3_aa: CAISESVGGTYNEQFF; cdr3_nt: TGTGCCATCAGTGAGTCCGTGGGAGGGACCTACAATGAGCAGTTCTTC; clone_size: -; j_call: TRBJ2-1; d_call: TRBD2; v_call: TRBV10-3
cdr3_aa: CASSVDPTDTQYF; cdr3_nt: TGTGCCAGCAGCGTAGACCCCACAGATACGCAGTATTTT; clone_size: -; j_call: TRBJ2-3; d_call: -; v_call: TRBV9
cdr3_aa: CASSPDSYGYTF; cdr3_nt: TGTGCCAGCTCTCCCGACAGCTATGGCTACACCTTC; clone_size: -; j_call: TRBJ1-2; d_call: -; v_call: TRBV18
cdr3_aa: CASSSHPGQGSYEQYF; cdr3_nt: TGTGCCAGCAGCTCTCATCCGGGACAGGGCAGCTACGAGCAGTACTTC; clone_size: -; j_call: TRBJ2-7; d_call: -; v_call: TRBV21-1
cdr3_aa: CSARDQYEQYF; cdr3_nt: TGCAGTGCTAGAGATCAGTACGAGCAGTACTTC; clone_size: many; j_call: TRBJ2-7; d_call: -; v_call: TRBV20-1
cdr3_aa: CASSLVRGHTQYF; cdr3_nt: TGTGCCAGCAGCTTAGTCAGGGGCCATACGCAGTATTTT; clone_size: -; j_call: TRBJ2-3; d_call: -; v_call: TRBV11-2
cdr3_aa: CASSLGRTATNEKLFF; cdr3_nt: TGTGCCAGCAGCTTGGGAAGGACTGCAACTAATGAAAAACTGTTTTTT; clone_size: few; j_call: TRBJ1-4; d_call: -; v_call: TRBV11-1
cdr3_aa: CASSSGTSRRETQYF; cdr3_nt: TGTGCCAGTAGTTCCGGGACTAGTAGGAGAGAGACCCAGTACTTC; clone_size: -; j_call: TRBJ2-5; d_call: TRBD2; v_call: TRBV19
cdr3_aa: CASSPHNPRDQPQHF; cdr3_nt: TGTGCCAGCAGTCCGCACAACCCCAGGGATCAGCCCCAGCATTTT; clone_size: -; j_call: TRBJ1-5; d_call: -; v_call: TRBV27
cdr3_aa: CASRWTGDTEAFF; cdr3_nt: TGTGCCAGCCGATGGACAGGGGACACTGAAGCTTTCTTT; clone_size: -; j_call: TRBJ1-1; d_call: TRBD1; v_call: TRBV27
cdr3_aa: CASSPTWGASLSNQPQHF; cdr3_nt: TGTGCCAGTAGTCCGACGTGGGGCGCATCACTTAGCAATCAGCCCCAGCATTTT; clone_size: -; j_call: TRBJ1-5; d_call: -; v_call: TRBV19
cdr3_aa: CATSRGPQAGNEQYF; cdr3_nt: TGTGCCACCAGCAGAGGCCCCCAGGCTGGAAACGAGCAGTACTTC; clone_size: few; j_call: TRBJ2-7; d_call: -; v_call: TRBV15
cdr3_aa: CASSPNRGPAGNTIYF; cdr3_nt: TGTGCCAGCTCACCAAATAGGGGCCCGGCTGGAAACACCATATATTTT; clone_size: -; j_call: TRBJ1-3; d_call: -; v_call: TRBV18
cdr3_aa: CASSSGLNTGELFF; cdr3_nt: TGTGCCAGCAGTTCAGGACTCAACACCGGGGAGCTGTTTTTT; clone_size: few; j_call: TRBJ2-2; d_call: -; v_call: TRBV6-6
cdr3_aa: CASSPGTPAFYEQFF; cdr3_nt: TGTGCCAGCAGCCCCGGGACTCCCGCGTTCTATGAGCAGTTCTTC; clone_size: -; j_call: TRBJ2-1; d_call: -; v_call: TRBV11-2
cdr3_aa: CASRNTVNYLGEQYF; cdr3_nt: TGTGCCAGCAGGAACACTGTAAATTACCTTGGCGAGCAGTACTTC; clone_size: -; j_call: TRBJ2-7; d_call: -; v_call: TRBV2
cdr3_aa: CASSFSLQKETQYF; cdr3_nt: TGTGCCAGCAGCTTCAGCTTGCAGAAAGAGACCCAGTACTTC; clone_size: once; j_call: TRBJ2-5; d_call: -; v_call: TRBV11-1
cdr3_aa: CASSLTANTEAFF; cdr3_nt: TGTGCCAGCAGCTTGACGGCGAACACTGAAGCTTTCTTT; clone_size: -; j_call: TRBJ1-1; d_call: -; v_call: TRBV7-3